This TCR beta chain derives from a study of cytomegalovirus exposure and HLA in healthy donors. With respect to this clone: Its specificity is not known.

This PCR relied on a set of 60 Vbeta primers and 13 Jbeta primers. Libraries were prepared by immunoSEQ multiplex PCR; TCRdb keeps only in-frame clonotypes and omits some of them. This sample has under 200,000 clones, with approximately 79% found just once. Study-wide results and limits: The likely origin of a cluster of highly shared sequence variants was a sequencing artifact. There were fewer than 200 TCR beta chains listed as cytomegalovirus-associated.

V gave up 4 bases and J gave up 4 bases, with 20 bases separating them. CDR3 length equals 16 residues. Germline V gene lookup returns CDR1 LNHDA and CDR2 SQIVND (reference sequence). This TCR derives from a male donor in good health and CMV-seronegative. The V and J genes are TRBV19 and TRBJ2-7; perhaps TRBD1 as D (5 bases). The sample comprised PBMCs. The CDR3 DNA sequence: TGTGCCAGTAGTACCCGGCGCGGACAAAGAACGTACGAGCAGTACTTC. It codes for CASSTRRGQRTYEQYF.